The 24 T cell receptor beta chains given below trace back to one sample, sequenced in a study of cytomegalovirus exposure and HLA in healthy donors. Here immunoSEQ multiplex PCR was the method, and the copy in TCRdb shows in-frame clones only, minus some. The sample lists about 220,000 clones, roughly 88% occurring once. Sequencing was carried out using PBMCs. The source is a woman in her 30s in good health and CMV-seropositive.

This chain uses TRBV27 with TRBJ2-3; no clear D gene. CDR1 and CDR2 from the germline V gene are MNHEY and SMNVEV (reference sequence). Trimming left V 1 base short and J 0 bases short, with 5 bases between. The CDR3 runs 14 residues. DNA of the CDR3: TGTGCCAGCAGTTTATTTGGGAGCACAGATACGCAGTATTTT. Translated: CASSLFGSTDTQYF.

The chain couples TRBV2 to TRBJ1-2, with unresolved D. CDR1 and CDR2 (germline): SNHLY, FYNNEI. The CDR3 length is 13 residues. V lost 10 bases, J lost 6 bases, and 18 bases lay in between. In DNA, the CDR3 is TGTGCCACACCCCTCTCGTTAGGGCATGGCTACACCTTC. Protein: CATPLSLGHGYTF.

This chain links TRBV4-1 with TRBJ2-7, with D possibly called TRBD1 or TRBD2 (5 bases each). The V gene's germline CDR1 is MGHRA and CDR2 YSYEKL. This CDR3 region has 15 residues. The V gene lost 5 bases and the J gene lost 2 bases, with 16 bases spanning the gap. The DNA for the CDR3 is TGCGCCAGCAGCTCACTAGGTCCAGGGCCCTACGAGCAGTACTTC. Protein sequence: CASSSLGPGPYEQYF.

This chain uses TRBV5-6 with TRBJ1-1; D is unresolved. The CDR3 runs to 15 residues. The V and J ends lost 2 bases and 4 bases respectively, with 15 bases between them. CDR1 is SGHDT and CDR2 is YYEEEE in the germline V gene. This chain's CDR3 is CASSFSDFPVTEAFF. The DNA for the CDR3 is TGTGCCAGCAGCTTTTCTGATTTCCCTGTCACTGAAGCTTTCTTT.

The J gene is TRBJ2-1, the V gene TRBV7-9, with TRBD1 as a possible D gene (5 bases). Germline V gives CDR1 SEHNR, CDR2 FQNEAQ (reference sequence). CDR3 length equals 16 residues. V was pared by 3 bases and J by 4 bases, with 16 bases between. The CDR3, as DNA: TGTGCCAGCAGCTTCTTCCGCCAGGGTATTTACAATGAGCAGTTCTTC. It encodes CASSFFRQGIYNEQFF.

With regard to this clone: Other DNA variants within this sample encode the same CDR3. V usage is TRBV30 and J usage is TRBJ1-1; D not resolved. Between the trimmed V and J ends, which lost 2 bases and 0 bases, there was a span of 4 bases. The CDR3 is 12 residues long. Germline V gene lookup returns CDR1 GTSNPN and CDR2 SVGIG (reference sequence). CDR3 region: CAWSPVNTEAFF. The CDR3 bases are TGTGCCTGGAGTCCAGTGAACACTGAAGCTTTCTTT.

As regards this clone: The junction departs from the called germline gene at one end, perhaps through a read error. J is TRBJ2-7 and V is TRBV6-5; 9 positions agree with TRBD2. CDR1 and CDR2 (germline): MNHEY, SVGAGI. The CDR3 totals 13 residues. The CDR3 is CASSQAGGRTEAF. CDR3 sequence (DNA): TGTGCCAGCTCGCAAGCGGGAGGTCGTACCGAAGCCTTC.

J is TRBJ1-2 and V is TRBV9; a weak D match, TRBD1 (6 bases). This CDR3 has 15 residues. In germline, CDR1 is SGDLS, CDR2 YYNGEE. Deletions cut 4 bases from V and 2 bases from J, with 15 bases between. CDR3 residues: CASSSRTASNYGYTF. The CDR3 bases are TGTGCCAGCAGCTCGAGGACAGCCTCAAACTATGGCTACACCTTC. Full variable domain (remainder filled in from reference TRBV9 and TRBJ1-2): DSGVTQTPKHLITATGQRVTLRCSPRSGDLSVYWYQQSLDQGLQFLIQYYNGEERAKGNILERFSAQQFPDLHSELNLSSLELGDSALYFCASSSRTASNYGYTFGSGTRLTVV.

V gene TRBV30 combines with J gene TRBJ1-4; 8 bases fit TRBD1. The germline V gene has CDR1 GTSNPN and CDR2 SVGIG (reference sequence). J lost 5 bases, V lost 7 bases, and 12 bases had no gene match. This CDR3 comprises 15 residues. The CDR3 nucleotides are TGTGCCTCGAATTATCAACAGGGGGTCAATGAAAAACTGTTTTTT. It is translated as CASNYQQGVNEKLFF.

The V and J genes are TRBV7-2 and TRBJ1-2; maybe TRBD1 (6 bases). V lost 1 base and J lost 8, with 17 bases in between. The CDR3 is made up of 15 amino acids. In germline, CDR1 is SGHTA, CDR2 FQGNSA. The CDR3, as DNA: TGTGCCAGCAGCTTAGTAGTAGCCGGGACAAGAGGCTACACCTTC. Amino acids: CASSLVVAGTRGYTF.

V and J are TRBV7-3 and TRBJ2-7; 8 bases are shared with TRBD2. Germline values: CDR1 SGHTA, CDR2 FQGTGA. J gave up 3 bases and V 1 base, and 5 bases lay outside the gene matches. The CDR3 contains 15 residues. CDR3 nucleotides: TGTGCCAGCAGCTTAAGGGCTAGCGGGTTCTACGAGCAGTACTTC. Translated, it gives CASSLRASGFYEQYF.

The J gene is TRBJ2-7, the V gene TRBV29-1, with 11 bases identical to TRBD2. Germline V lookup: CDR1 SQVTM, CDR2 ANQGSEA. The CDR3 is made up of 13 amino acids. The V segment lost 6 bases and the J segment 5 bases; nucleotides outside the gene matches: 6. In nucleotides, the CDR3 is TGCAGCGTCGGGACTAGCGGTATCCACGAGCAGTACTTC. Translating it yields CSVGTSGIHEQYF.

The J gene is TRBJ2-7, the V gene TRBV19; TRBD1 aligns across 8 bases. The CDR3 is 16 residues long. Germline V gene sequence: CDR1 LNHDA, CDR2 SQIVND (reference sequence). V trimming: 5 bases; J trimming: 2 bases; junction bases outside the gene matches: 11. The chain's CDR3 is CASSPNGQGGTYEQYF. The CDR3 bases are TGTGCCAGTAGTCCAAATGGACAGGGTGGGACCTACGAGCAGTACTTC.

This rearrangement joins TRBV28 to TRBJ1-2; no firm D call. The germline V gene has CDR1 MDHEN and CDR2 SYDVKM. Trimming stripped 7 bases from V and 4 bases from J, with 13 bases between. This CDR3 is 13 amino acids long. The CDR3 nucleotides read TGTGCCAGCAAACCCGGAGGGATCTATGGCTACACCTTC. Translating gives CASKPGGIYGYTF.

The table lists this clone with a count of one. This chain joins TRBV2 and TRBJ2-1; a possible D gene is TRBD2 (6 bases). The V gene's germline CDR1 is SNHLY and CDR2 FYNNEI. V was trimmed by 8 bases and J by 3 bases, leaving 14 bases between them. The CDR3 is 14 amino acids. The CDR3, as DNA: TGTGCCAGCCGCGGGGCGGGGCACTACAATGAGCAGTTCTTC. Translation gives CASRGAGHYNEQFF.

The DNA of the CDR3 is TGTGCCAGCAGTTCACGGGGCGGGGGTCACGAGCAGTACTTC. It encodes CASSSRGGGHEQYF. This chain links TRBV27 with TRBJ2-7, with 7 nucleotides matching TRBD2. Germline lookup yields CDR1 MNHEY and CDR2 SMNVEV (reference sequence). The CDR3 extends over 14 amino acids. After removal of 4 bases from V and 5 bases from J, the junction contained 8 bases not matched to a gene.

V is TRBV5-6 and J is TRBJ1-3; 7 bases match TRBD1. The CDR3 extends over 14 amino acids. The germline V gene has CDR1 SGHDT and CDR2 YYEEEE. V was pared by 7 bases and J by 3 bases, with 7 bases of the junction left unmatched. The CDR3 here is CASRRGGGGNTIYF. Here the CDR3 DNA reads TGTGCCAGCCGCAGAGGGGGCGGTGGAAACACCATATATTTT.

This clone occurred once. This chain uses TRBV29-1 with TRBJ2-1, with 7 bases identical to TRBD2. Germline values: CDR1 SQVTM, CDR2 ANQGSEA. The CDR3 contains 13 residues. V shed 4 bases and J 5 bases; nucleotides not matched to a gene: 5. The chain's CDR3 is CSVVLAMNNEQFF. DNA of the CDR3: TGCAGCGTTGTACTAGCGATGAACAATGAGCAGTTCTTC.

V usage is TRBV5-1 and J usage is TRBJ2-5; D is uncertain. The CDR3 contains 14 residues. The V gene lost 2 bases and the J gene lost 1 base, with 9 bases spanning the gap. Germline V gene data show CDR1 as SGHRS and CDR2 as YFSETQ. CDR3 in amino acids: CASSLISFQETQYF. The CDR3 DNA sequence: TGCGCCAGCAGCTTAATAAGCTTCCAAGAGACCCAGTACTTC.

The chain has TRBV7-2 and TRBJ2-1; TRBD2 matches 8 bases. The CDR3 length is 16 residues. The V segment lost 5 bases and the J segment 4 bases; nucleotides outside the gene matches: 10. Germline CDR1 SGHTA, CDR2 FQGNSA. The CDR3 sequence is CASSRKLTSEYNEQFF. Written as DNA, the CDR3 is TGTGCCAGCAGCAGAAAGCTGACTAGCGAGTACAATGAGCAGTTCTTC.

The chain couples TRBV30 to TRBJ2-7, with D possibly being TRBD1 (6 bases). There are 11 residues in the CDR3. CDR1 is GTSNPN and CDR2 is SVGIG in the germline V gene (reference sequence). V gave up 6 bases and J gave up 6 bases, with 12 bases separating them. Here the CDR3 DNA reads TGTGCCTGCCCCTTAGGGGGCGAGCAGTACTTC. Protein: CACPLGGEQYF.

The chain combines TRBV29-1 with TRBJ2-5; TRBD2 aligns across 11 bases. The CDR3 is 15 residues long. V shed 7 bases, J shed 5 bases, and the junction held 12 bases outside the gene matches. CDR1 is SQVTM, CDR2 ANQGSEA, per germline. CDR3 coding DNA: TGCAGCGCTCCCGTTTATAGCGGGAGGGGTGAGACCCAGTACTTC. Translating gives CSAPVYSGRGETQYF.

Only a few counts were recorded for this clone. The chain joins TRBV10-3 to TRBJ2-3, with D hard to call. The V and J ends lost 11 bases and 1 base respectively, with 13 bases between them. CDR1 ENHRY and CDR2 SYGVKD come from the germline V gene. There are 13 residues in the CDR3. CDR3 sequence reads: CAHCKSRTDTQYF. Here the CDR3 DNA reads TGTGCCCACTGCAAAAGCCGCACAGATACGCAGTATTTT.

The chain links TRBV4-1 to TRBJ2-7, with TRBD2 identical over 9 bases. Unmatched junction bases numbered 15, after V lost 4 bases and J lost 2 bases. In germline, CDR1 is MGHRA, CDR2 YSYEKL. The CDR3 contains 18 residues. The CDR3 DNA reads as TGCGCCAGCAGCCCAAGTGCCGTAGCGGGAGTGGGGACCTACGAGCAGTACTTC. It specifies CASSPSAVAGVGTYEQYF.